A selection of T cell receptor beta chains follows, all from one sample in a study of blood T cells in healthy people across ages. Using its own MiXCR run on the 5' RACE reads, TCRdb lists one record per CDR3 protein. The repertoire has 1.5 million or so distinct CDR3 sequences, about 40% of them found once; the top ten carry approximately 7.9%. The specimen sequenced was blood. These receptors all stem from a woman younger than 35 in good health. The conserved cysteine and the conserved F or W are not part of the CDR3 here.

j_gene	len	v_gene	CDR3aa
TRBJ2-1	12	TRBV20-1	SAHTGLAGNEQF
TRBJ2-1	15	TRBV4-1	ASSRGSDRDRGNEQF
TRBJ1-6	14	TRBV10-3	AISPMGQGGNSPLH
TRBJ2-5	13	TRBV6-5	ASGGLAGGQETQY
TRBJ1-6	18	TRBV6-5	ASSYTTGTGDNSYNSPLH
TRBJ1-6	13	TRBV20-1	SASHPGEGYSPLH
TRBJ1-2	11	TRBV7-9	ASEEVQSYGYT
TRBJ1-5	12	TRBV28	ASSLTPPNQPQH
TRBJ2-3	11	TRBV20-1	SASTGQIDTQY
TRBJ2-7	14	TRBV5-6	ASSLVVAQLSYEQY
TRBJ2-7	11	TRBV11-2	ASNRGVVDEQY
TRBJ2-7	13	TRBV5-1	ASSKTGTAPYEQY
TRBJ2-3	12	TRBV7-9	ASSVGTSADTRY
TRBJ2-7	18	TRBV5-1	ASSPPLGLASGYSTEEQY
TRBJ2-5	13	TRBV28	ASRPQGTRYETQY
TRBJ2-7	17	TRBV6-5	ASSSRPVLVREGQSEQY
TRBJ1-4	13	TRBV11-2	ASSFIGQGYEKLF